This T cell receptor beta chain was retrieved from a study of human versus mouse CDR3 diversity and MHC coevolution. Libraries were prepared by immunoSEQ multiplex PCR; TCRdb keeps only in-frame clonotypes and omits some of them. The table lists fewer than 80,000 clones, around 93% of them singletons. Study findings and constraints: Most of the three human donors had the lowest clonal inequality. Humans had the largest estimated TCR beta repertoire, about 1.6 million clonotypes.

A word on this clone: Its cognate antigen is unknown.

CDR1 SGHNT and CDR2 YYREEE come from the germline V gene (reference sequence). CDR3 length: 14 residues. The V gene end was trimmed by 1 base and the J gene end by 3 bases; junction bases not matched to a gene: 1. The sequenced sample was naive CD4+ T cells from blood. Subset noted: CD45RO-negative CD62L-positive naive CD4 T cells. This chain uses TRBV5-4 with TRBJ2-1, with 7 bases aligning to TRBD1. This receptor was identified in a person aged 30 to 70 in good health. The CDR3 protein is CASSLQGVYNEQFF. Here the CDR3 DNA reads TGTGCCAGCAGCTTGCAGGGGGTCTACAATGAGCAGTTCTTC.